This is a list of T cell receptor beta chains from one sample in a study of shared clonotypes between healthy human individuals. Here immunoSEQ multiplex PCR was the method, and the copy in TCRdb shows in-frame clones only, minus some. The sample has approximately 700,000 clones; 60% to 75% are singletons. The sequencing input was memory CD4+ T cells sorted from blood. The receptors come from a woman in her thirties in good health. Both conserved end residues are trimmed from each CDR3.

cdr3_aa | j_call | v_call
ASGRDRVNEKLF | TRBJ1-4 | TRBV7-2
ASSHGGGGTEAF | TRBJ1-1 | TRBV11-2
ASSKLPGQGAPAQH | TRBJ1-5 | TRBV19
ASSFGEKLF | TRBJ1-4 | TRBV7-9
ASSLTRAGANVLT | TRBJ2-6 | TRBV7-2
ASSFLDRETQY | TRBJ2-5 | TRBV5-6
ASSPGQRAYEQY | TRBJ2-7 | TRBV7-9
ASSLVSDSSGNTIY | TRBJ1-3 | TRBV7-9
ASSSGHRELF | TRBJ2-2 | TRBV28
ASSSGRSTYGYT | TRBJ1-2 | TRBV27
ASSSGLAGAGELF | TRBJ2-2 | TRBV5-1
ASSSQDRGFDEQY | TRBJ2-7 | TRBV11-2
ASSPPANTEAF | TRBJ1-1 | TRBV28
ASSLAGEDTQY | TRBJ2-3 | TRBV7-7
ASSARDSAMNTEAF | TRBJ1-1 | TRBV16
ASSKLAGAEDTQY | TRBJ2-3 | TRBV6-5
ASSAQTLADEQF | TRBJ2-1 | TRBV7-8
ASSSLDRVAEQY | TRBJ2-7 | TRBV13
ASSTPGTGHNEQF | TRBJ2-1 | TRBV19
ASSPRTRTGLARVGNEQF | TRBJ2-1 | TRBV18
ASSSSGSYEQY | TRBJ2-7 | TRBV7-8
ASSPPFWVVNEQF | TRBJ2-1 | TRBV7-9
ASSQGKFSRVELSGNTIY | TRBJ1-3 | TRBV4-1
ASSVGPDSGQMGQY | TRBJ2-7 | TRBV9
ASSLKPNEQF | TRBJ2-1 | TRBV5-4
AWSVVPAGEVD | TRBJ2-3 | TRBV30
ASSLDPSGYEQY | TRBJ2-7 | TRBV7-2
ASSLGSGSSYEQY | TRBJ2-7 | TRBV11-2
ASSERDRGPDTQY | TRBJ2-3 | TRBV2
ASVGLAGYSTQF | TRBJ2-1 | TRBV2
ASTNHGTGDGDEQF | TRBJ2-1 | TRBV19
ASSLGTSSYNEQF | TRBJ2-1 | TRBV5-4
ASSPVSGTRNTQY | TRBJ2-3 | TRBV28
ASSTPFRTGPSGRAHEQY | TRBJ2-7 | TRBV21-1
ASSLWISGANVLT | TRBJ2-6 | TRBV7-9
ASSSTPDRGRGYT | TRBJ1-2 | TRBV13
ASSQGVRRDQPQH | TRBJ1-5 | TRBV4-2
ASSSRTSGIYEQY | TRBJ2-7 | TRBV2
ASSPYRGLHGYT | TRBJ1-2 | TRBV6-5
ASNIFQPQH | TRBJ1-5 | TRBV28
ASNRDRTDTQY | TRBJ2-3 | TRBV2